These 26 T cell receptor beta chains originate from one sample sequenced in a study of blood T cell repertoires in COVID-19. Here immunoSEQ multiplex PCR was the method, and the copy in TCRdb shows in-frame clones only, minus some. The data show approximately 300,000 clones, nearly 90% seen once. Sequencing was carried out using peripheral blood. Source of these receptors: a woman aged 25 to 39 with COVID-19, enrolled during active disease.

V and J are TRBV7-9 and TRBJ1-4, with 8 bases aligning to TRBD1. The V gene's germline CDR1 is SEHNR and CDR2 FQNEAQ (reference sequence). The CDR3 totals 17 residues. V shed 6 bases, J shed 2 bases, and the junction held 11 bases outside the gene matches. In DNA, the CDR3 is TGTGCCAGCAGGGGGAAAATGACAGGGGCGACTAATGAAAAACTGTTTTTT. The encoded protein is CASRGKMTGATNEKLFF.

This chain links TRBV5-5 with TRBJ1-5, with D perhaps TRBD1 (5 bases). Germline V CDR1 and CDR2: SGHKS, YYEKEE (reference sequence). The CDR3 length is 15 residues. V was cut by 2 bases and J by 3 bases, with 12 bases left in between. The CDR3 coding sequence is TGTGCCAGCAGCTTTCTAGACAGACTCAATCAGCCCCAGCATTTT. Protein: CASSFLDRLNQPQHF.

As regards this clone: This could be a read error, since a much larger clone is one nucleotide away. V and J are TRBV14 and TRBJ2-7; the match to TRBD1 covers 7 bases. Germline CDR1 is SGHDN and CDR2 is FVKESK. There are 14 residues in the CDR3. Losses at the gene ends were 2 bases for V and 0 bases for J; bases not matched to a gene: 1. The CDR3 here is CASSQRQGSYEQYV. CDR3 DNA sequence: TGTGCCAGCAGCCAAAGACAGGGCTCCTACGAGCAGTACGTC.

Comment on this clone: Distinct nucleotide sequences in the sample also encode this CDR3. This chain connects TRBV7-2 to TRBJ2-3, with 7 bases aligning to TRBD2. In germline, CDR1 is SGHTA, CDR2 FQGNSA. The CDR3 is made up of 13 amino acids. V lost 8 bases and J lost 0; bases outside the gene matches: 2. In DNA, the CDR3 is TGTGCCAGCCGACTAGCAAGCACAGATACGCAGTATTTT. Translation gives CASRLASTDTQYF.

The chain uses TRBV11-2 and TRBJ1-1; D uncertain. Germline values: CDR1 SGHAT, CDR2 FQNNGV. The ends were cut back, 2 bases at V and 4 bases at J, with 17 bases in the middle. This CDR3 spans 16 amino acids. The CDR3: CASSLRQTRGSTEAFF. The CDR3 DNA reads TGTGCCAGCAGCTTACGTCAAACTCGCGGAAGCACTGAAGCTTTCTTT.

The chain employs TRBV4-1 and TRBJ1-1; no clear D. Germline CDR1 and CDR2: MGHRA and YSYEKL. The germline V and J ends were trimmed by 0 bases and 6 bases, with 14 bases remaining between them. CDR3 length: 15 amino acids. The CDR3 DNA sequence: TGCGCCAGCAGCCAAGAGAGGGCCATTGTATCTGAAGCTTTCTTT. Translation: CASSQERAIVSEAFF.

The chain joins TRBV2 to TRBJ1-2; tentatively, D is TRBD1 (5 bases). The germline V and J ends were trimmed by 5 bases and 4 bases, with 8 bases remaining between them. This CDR3 comprises 12 residues. Per the germline V gene, CDR1 is SNHLY and CDR2 is FYNNEI. The CDR3 loop reads CASSLTGYGYTF. As DNA, the CDR3 is TGTGCCAGCAGTCTTACAGGCTATGGCTACACCTTC. The complete variable domain, with remaining parts taken from reference TRBV2 and TRBJ1-2, reads EPEVTQTPSHQVTQMGQEVILRCVPISNHLYFYWYRQILGQKVEFLVSFYNNEISEKSEIFDDQFSVERPDGSNFTLKIRSTKLEDSAMYFCASSLTGYGYTFGSGTRLTVV.

The chain carries TRBV4-2 and TRBJ2-1; D might be TRBD2 (5 bases). Germline V gene sequence: CDR1 LGHNA, CDR2 YNFKEQ. This CDR3 has 15 amino acids. Trimming stripped 1 base from V and 3 bases from J, with 10 bases between. For the CDR3, the DNA is TGTGCCAGCAGCCAAGTAGGAGGAGTCTACAATGAGCAGTTCTTC. This codes for CASSQVGGVYNEQFF.

The chain is built from TRBV5-4 and TRBJ1-1, with TRBD1 as a possible D gene (6 bases). The CDR3 is 15 amino acids. V lost 0 bases and J 3 bases, leaving 12 bases between the germline ends. Germline loops: CDR1 SGHNT, CDR2 YYREEE (reference sequence). Here the CDR3 DNA reads TGTGCCAGCAGCTTGGGACAGGTTAGGGACACTGAAGCTTTCTTT. Its translation is CASSLGQVRDTEAFF.

The chain uses TRBV6-6 and TRBJ2-7, with 9 bases matching TRBD1. The CDR3 length is 15 residues. The germline V gene encodes CDR1 MNHNY and CDR2 SVGAGI (reference sequence). With V trimmed by 6 bases and J by 0 bases, 6 bases remained unmatched. CDR3 loop: CASRQGQGTSYEQYF. CDR3 sequence (DNA): TGTGCCAGCAGGCAGGGACAGGGAACCTCCTACGAGCAGTACTTC.

The chain links TRBV11-2 to TRBJ1-1, with D unclear. The CDR3 is 14 amino acids. V lost 5 bases and J lost 0, with 10 bases in between. Germline-derived CDR1 and CDR2 are SGHAT and FQNNGV. CDR3 in DNA: TGTGCCAGCAGCCGCGTAGCGCTGAACACTGAAGCTTTCTTT. Translation gives CASSRVALNTEAFF. Full variable domain (rest looked up from reference TRBV11-2 and TRBJ1-1): EAGVAQSPRYKIIEKRQSVAFWCNPISGHATLYWYQQILGQGPKLLIQFQNNGVVDDSQLPKDRFSAERLKGVDSTLKIQPAKLEDSAVYLCASSRVALNTEAFFGQGTRLTVV.

V gene TRBV7-8 combines with J gene TRBJ2-6, with unresolved D. Per germline, CDR1 SGHVS and CDR2 FQNEAQ. The V gene lost 2 bases and the J gene lost 0 bases, with 11 bases spanning the gap. CDR3 length: 17 amino acids. For the CDR3, the DNA is TGTGCCAGCAGCTTACGAATCATTAGCTCTGGGGCCAACGTCCTGACTTTC. Translated: CASSLRIISSGANVLTF.

This rearrangement joins TRBV6-1 to TRBJ1-1; possibly TRBD1 for D (5 bases). The CDR3 has 17 residues. The ends were cut back, 2 bases at V and 2 bases at J, with 18 bases in the middle. Germline loops: CDR1 MNHNS, CDR2 SASEGT. CDR3 in amino acids: CASSELAGMSVNTEAFF. The DNA of the CDR3 is TGTGCCAGCAGTGAATTGGCAGGGATGAGCGTTAACACTGAAGCTTTCTTT.

This sequence joins TRBV7-2 and TRBJ1-5; the D is unclear. Trimming took 1 base from V and 0 from J, leaving 7 bases between them. CDR3 length: 15 residues. Looked up from germline, CDR1 is SGHTA and CDR2 is FQGNSA. Here the CDR3 reads CASSLEFSSNQPQHF. CDR3 in DNA: TGTGCCAGCAGCTTAGAATTCAGTAGCAATCAGCCCCAGCATTTT.

This chain uses TRBV29-1 with TRBJ1-5, with 9 bases aligning to TRBD1. V trimming: 6 bases; J trimming: 1 base; junction bases outside the gene matches: 4. The germline V gene encodes CDR1 SQVTM and CDR2 ANQGSEA. CDR3 length: 14 residues. The DNA for the CDR3 is TGCAGCGTGTGGGACAGGGAGAGCAATCAGCCCCAGCATTTT. Amino acid sequence: CSVWDRESNQPQHF. The entire variable domain, with the rest obtained from reference TRBV29-1 and TRBJ1-5, is as follows: SAVISQKPSRDICQRGTSLTIQCQVDSQVTMMFWYRQQPGQSLTLIATANQGSEATYESGFVIDKFPISRPNLTFSTLTVSNMSPEDSSIYLCSVWDRESNQPQHFGDGTRLSIL.

This clone was observed a few times. Here the CDR3 DNA reads TGTGCCAGTGAGCATTCGACAGGGAAGAACTATGGCTACACCTTC. This sequence encodes CASEHSTGKNYGYTF. The chain employs TRBV19 and TRBJ1-2; 7 positions agree with TRBD1. The length of the CDR3 is 15 residues. The junction had 11 bases not matched to a gene; V was cut back by 8 bases and J by 2 bases. The V gene's germline CDR1 is LNHDA and CDR2 SQIVND (reference sequence). The variable domain in full, with the rest retrieved from reference TRBV19 and TRBJ1-2, is DGGITQSPKYLFRKEGQNVTLSCEQNLNHDAMYWYRQDPGQGLRLIYYSQIVNDFQKGDIAEGYSVSREKKESFPLTVTSAQKNPTAFYLCASEHSTGKNYGYTFGSGTRLTVV.

This clone was seen only a few times. The rearrangement links TRBV11-3 to TRBJ2-7; D is undetermined. Trimming left V 5 bases short and J 2 bases short, with 16 bases between. The V gene's germline CDR1 is SGHNT and CDR2 YENEEA. The CDR3 length is 15 residues. CDR3 in DNA: TGTGCCAGCAGCCCCCGGGTACCCCATCCCTACGAGCAGTACTTC. It specifies CASSPRVPHPYEQYF. Together with reference TRBV11-3 and TRBJ2-7, the CDR3 gives the full variable domain: EAGVVQSPRYKIIEKKQPVAFWCNPISGHNTLYWYLQNLGQGPELLIRYENEEAVDDSQLPKDRFSAERLKGVDSTLKIQPAELGDSAVYLCASSPRVPHPYEQYFGPGTRLTVT.

The V gene is TRBV2, the J gene TRBJ2-6; maybe TRBD1 (6 bases). CDR3 length: 15 residues. V dropped 4 bases and J dropped 4 bases, with 11 bases sitting between them. Germline CDR1 reads SNHLY; CDR2 reads FYNNEI. CDR3 region: CASSVDRSGANVLTF. The CDR3 nucleotides are TGTGCCAGCAGTGTAGACAGGTCCGGGGCCAACGTCCTGACTTTC.

The genes are TRBV5-4 and TRBJ2-3; D unclear. The CDR3 totals 15 residues. Germline CDR1 and CDR2: SGHNT and YYREEE (reference sequence). Trimming shortened V by 4 bases and J by 6 bases, and 18 bases separated the two germline ends. CDR3 bases: TGTGCCAGCAGCCCGGAACCCCAGGTCACGGATACGCAGTATTTT. This translates into CASSPEPQVTDTQYF.

V gene TRBV3-1 (or the pseudogene TRBV3-2) combines with J gene TRBJ2-5; D unclear. The V gene's germline CDR1 is LGHDT and CDR2 YNNKEL (reference sequence). This CDR3 has 15 residues. Trimming stripped 4 bases from V and 3 bases from J, with 15 bases between. The CDR3 is CASSLRRSKKETQYF. CDR3 nucleotide sequence: TGTGCCAGCAGCCTTCGGCGGAGTAAAAAAGAGACCCAGTACTTC.

The chain is built from TRBV7-5 and TRBJ1-1; TRBD1 is the table's D call and was not checked against the DNA. TRBV7-5 is shown as a pseudogene. There are 14 residues in the CDR3. CDR3 protein: CVRSVSPGSPEAFF. CDR3 sequence (DNA): TGTGTCAGAAGCGTAAGCCCAGGTAGTCCAGAAGCTTTCTTT.

CDR3 amino acids: CATRQGSGTEAFF. The CDR3 region has the DNA TGTGCCACCAGACAGGGGTCGGGCACTGAAGCTTTCTTT. V usage is TRBV28 and J usage is TRBJ1-1; 8 bases align to TRBD1. CDR1 is MDHEN, CDR2 SYDVKM, per germline. CDR3 length equals 13 residues. J gave up 4 bases and V 10 bases, and 8 bases lay outside the gene matches. Drawing the rest from reference TRBV28 and TRBJ1-1, the complete variable domain is DVKVTQSSRYLVKRTGEKVFLECVQDMDHENMFWYRQDPGLGLRLIYFSYDVKMKEKGDIPEGYSVSREKKERFSLILESASTNQTSMYLCATRQGSGTEAFFGQGTRLTVV.

The CDR3, as DNA: TGTGCCAGCAGCTTAAGGCGGGGGGGCCCTTACAATGAGCAGTTCTTC. It specifies CASSLRRGGPYNEQFF. J is TRBJ2-1 and V is TRBV11-1; 9 positions match TRBD2. The J segment lost 4 bases and the V segment lost 2 bases, leaving 6 bases of the junction unmatched. Germline V lookup: CDR1 SGHAT, CDR2 FQDESV (reference sequence). The CDR3 runs 16 residues.

The genes are TRBV7-2 and TRBJ1-1; 9 bases align to TRBD1. The V gene end was trimmed by 5 bases and the J gene end by 11 bases; junction bases not matched to a gene: 9. The CDR3 length is 13 residues. Looked up from germline, CDR1 is SGHTA and CDR2 is FQGNSA. The CDR3 region is CASSPDRGRQAFF. CDR3 sequence (DNA): TGTGCCAGCAGCCCGGACAGGGGACGACAGGCTTTCTTT.

The genes are TRBV19 and TRBJ1-1; D gene uncertain. The ends were cut back, 5 bases at V and 5 bases at J, with 9 bases in the middle. Germline assignment: CDR1 LNHDA and CDR2 SQIVND (reference sequence). The CDR3 is 12 amino acids. The CDR3 loop is CASSLARTEAFF. CDR3 nucleotides: TGTGCCAGTAGTCTTGCGCGGACTGAAGCTTTCTTT.

This chain connects TRBV7-8 to TRBJ2-7; 8 bases are shared with TRBD2. V lost 1 base and J lost 0; bases outside the gene matches: 5. Germline V gene sequence: CDR1 SGHVS, CDR2 FQNEAQ. This CDR3 is 16 amino acids long. The CDR3 DNA sequence: TGTGCCAGCAGCTTAGTTGCGGGGGGTAGCTCCTACGAGCAGTACTTC. It encodes CASSLVAGGSSYEQYF.